This T cell receptor (beta chain) was recovered during a study of cytomegalovirus exposure and HLA in healthy donors (TCRdb year 2017). Notes on the research overall: An earlier analysis of a few hundred of the donors reported about 280 Gb of sequence data and 117 million unique TCR beta sequences obtained from about 170 million T cells. All discovery cohort repertoires had been generated on a single sequencing platform. In a later genetic analysis, genome-wide SNP genotypes for about 55% of the roughly 700 donors were used, and that subset was treated as a discovery cohort. Across some 400 genotyped donors of the cohort, an average of roughly 200,000 unique TCR beta nucleotide sequences per donor were sequenced, and 15% to 20% of those sequences were non-productive. The number of donors typed differed by locus, with about 629-640 for A, B, C, DRB1 and DQB1, 522 for DQA1, 600 to 610 for DPA1, and about 450 for DPB1. Roughly 300 gigabases of sequencing data and around 85 million unique TCR sequences made up an early release that covered several hundred HLA-typed donors. In a later analysis, previously published TCR beta repertoires from 550 to 700 donors were re-analyzed and high-resolution HLA genotyping was added so that TCR occurrence patterns could be studied. Donor age, sex, ethnicity and CMV serostatus were compiled alongside the repertoire data. HLA typing covered class I and class II loci at four-digit resolution. Using immunosequencing, the study profiled T cell repertoires from 500 to 800 subjects and related those repertoires to cytomegalovirus serostatus. An earlier analysis of some 500 of the donors applied high-throughput TCR beta sequencing to assess whether each TCR beta V gene segment acted as functional or pseudogenic. Along with the approximately 700-subject first cohort, a separate validation cohort of over 90 different subjects was used. Rather than drawing on any new phenotypic data, the later analysis identified candidate immune exposures from TCR beta sequences and the way those sequences occurred across donors. The study was designed to test whether signatures of past pathogen exposure could be identified by cataloging public T cell receptors. Because of strong linkage in the cohort, roughly five DR-DQ haplotypes were treated as single units for association and clustering. High-throughput TCR immunosequencing, statistical association of individual TCRs with disease status, and machine learning were combined to predict cytomegalovirus infection status. Of the 398 genotyped donors, about 84% fell in the genetic ancestry cluster associated with self-reported Caucasian donors. Points the paper makes about the study in general: CMV serostatus was the only immune exposure information available for the cohort. Broadly in line with IMGT annotations, most TCR beta V segments showed up in productive rearrangements about 87% or about 30% of the time in an earlier analysis of 587 of the donors. Across donors, most TCR sequences were observed very rarely, whereas some public TCRs were present in many individuals. Presence/absence analyses assumed roughly uniform sequencing depth across donors, an assumption that may not hold. In a later analysis, most CMV-associated TCR beta chains were found to appear HLA-restricted, with HLA associations seemingly driven largely by CMV exposure. This cohort had only TCR beta chains sequenced, and the lack of alpha or paired-chain data limited which features could be detected. A later genetic analysis reported fewer N-insertions in productive TCRs among donors in an Asian-associated ancestry cluster than the 666-donor mean. The classifier was reported to diagnose cytomegalovirus status with high specificity and sensitivity in both the original cohort and the validation cohort. A later analysis associated about 17,000 TCR beta sequences with specific HLA alleles at a false discovery rate of 0.05. Assigning TCR associations to individual alleles was difficult when HLA alleles, especially DR and DQ, strongly co-occurred. An association between a missense DCLRE1C variant and V-gene and J-gene trimming of TCR beta chains was found in a later genetic analysis and replicated in an independent cohort. Because counts were too low, about 18 rarely observed V segments, including chromosome 9 orphons, were left out of the earlier analysis of some 600 of the donors. Some IMGT-functional V segments, including TRBV6-2 and TRBV6-3, could not be told apart with the 87-base-pair reads, so those segments were excluded. A group of highly shared sequence variants was considered likely to be a technical artifact of the sequencing pipeline. A later analysis found that HLA-associated TCR beta chains were more clonally expanded and had lower generation probabilities than equally common non-associated chains. A further reported finding was that TCR beta sequences accurately predicted the HLA-A and HLA-B alleles for most subjects in the first cohort. A few of the identified cytomegalovirus-associated TCR beta chains were confirmed in vitro to be specific for cytomegalovirus antigens. The study gave a list of some 150 TCR beta chains associated with cytomegalovirus. A later analysis found that TCR association rates varied across HLA loci, with DRB1 alleles showing the most associated TCRs and HLA-C alleles the fewest. Several of the top co-occurrence clusters appeared to be linked to parvovirus B19, influenza, CMV and Epstein-Barr virus, according to a later analysis. Linkage disequilibrium might explain the correlated functional status among segregating V segments, but an unknown experimental factor could not be ruled out. Because HLA typing was unavailable for some donors at each locus, only the typed subset was used in association tests. The authors suggested that the approach could potentially be generalized to other disease states and immunological phenotypes.

The library was obtained by the immunoSEQ multiplex PCR assay. For the multiplex PCR, a mixture combining 60 forward primers for TCR Vbeta segments and 13 reverse primers for TCR Jbeta segments was used. A multiplex PCR assay on genomic DNA amplified the CDR3 region of rearranged TCR beta genes. Amplified TCR beta libraries were sequenced as 87-base-pair reads on the Illumina HiSeq System. For the original study's pipeline: In a later analysis, 80 million or so unique TCR beta chains were counted across the roughly 700 repertoires, and approximately 9.9 million of these chains were shared by at least two donors. To remove PCR and sequencing errors, raw reads were error-corrected and collapsed into unique sequences using a nearest-neighbor algorithm that merged closely related sequences. Alignment of CDR3 sequences to IMGT reference sequences was used to assign V, D and J gene segments. For a sequence to be retained, at least a six-nucleotide match to both a V gene segment and a J gene segment was required. Rearrangements were called productive when the CDR3 lacked stop codons and stayed in frame with V and J; all others were non-productive. CDR3 was defined by IMGT convention, running from the second conserved V-encoded cysteine to the conserved J-encoded phenylalanine. The earlier analysis of fewer than 750 of the donors excluded sequences that lacked an unambiguous match to a single V gene segment. An earlier analysis of a few hundred of the donors classified V segments as functional when productive rearrangements were above 56.7% and as segregating when the standard deviation between donors was above 5%. A statistical classification framework was built to diagnose cytomegalovirus status from the catalog of TCR beta chain sequences. In a later analysis, TCR nucleotide sequences were compared against IMGT/GENE-DB human TR gene sequences so that V and J genes could be assigned. A later analysis assigned CDR3 sequences and most-parsimonious VDJ recombination scenarios with the TCRdist pipeline. In a later analysis, every TCR beta chain was defined by the combination of its CDR3 amino acid sequence and its V-gene family, and reads without a unique V-gene family were dropped. In a later analysis, nearly 600 highly shared, low-generation-probability nucleotide sequences were removed to address suspected cross-contamination and a sequencing artifact. In a later analysis, a clonal expansion index was calculated for each public chain from normalized within-repertoire ranks of inferred template counts. Generation probabilities in a later analysis came from a VDJ recombination model fitted to out-of-frame rearrangements, and those results were checked against IGoR. A later analysis scored TCR-TCR, TCR-HLA and TCR-CMV co-occurrence with hypergeometric tests, applying a repertoire-size bias correction to TCR pairs. In a later analysis, false discovery rates were estimated by permuting HLA or CMV assignments 20 times. In a later analysis, co-occurring TCRs were grouped using DBSCAN, and TCRdist sequence similarity was added for clustering within HLA-allele-positive subsets. For co-occurrence clustering, repertoires with fewer than 30,000 or more than 120,000 public chains were excluded, along with 5 or 6 repertoires with anomalous nucleotide sharing. TCRdb stores this immuneACCESS table with in-frame sequences only. Part of the clones is absent; in the studies checked, under half of the shortfall reflects unresolved V genes, and no reason is known for the rest. V and J calls and clone size are copied from that table; D and trimming were computed from the DNA. The sample profile shows 110,000 to 150,000 clones; around 79% of them were found once. 2.8% of the sample is taken by the ten largest.

Concerning this clone: It lacks a known antigen. Germline and junction disagree at one end, which may indicate a read error.

The CDR3 contains 15 residues, cysteine and phenylalanine counted. Solely the CDR3 DNA is kept, with 45 bases framed from the first base. Taken from the germline V gene, the CDR1 and CDR2 loops are SQVTM and ANQGSEA. In total, approximately 690 healthy bone marrow donors made up the cohort. At the time of sampling, every cohort member was nominally healthy, though immune exposures that went unrecorded were likely present. The donor tested CMV seronegative and was one of the 352 seronegative cohort members. A peripheral blood sample was provided by each donor, and peripheral blood mononuclear cells were used for TCR beta sequencing. The Qiagen DNeasy Blood Extraction Kit was used to extract genomic DNA from the blood cell samples.

Recombination connected TRBV29-1 to TRBJ1-2; the D segment cannot be called with confidence. The sequencing sample was made of PBMCs. The clonotype comes from a male donor in good health and CMV-seronegative. The DNA sequence is as follows: TGCCGCGTTGTGGTCAAATCCCCAAGTAGCTATGGCTACACCTTC. Translated, this is CRVVVKSPSSYGYTF.